The text below deals with one T cell receptor beta chain. The sample originates from a study of blood T cell repertoires in COVID-19. TCRdb's table, derived via immunoSEQ multiplex PCR, lists solely in-frame clones and lacks some. The data contain around 480,000 clones, 70% to 90% of them seen just once; the ten biggest clones take up approximately 12%. The CDR3 has 16 residues. V was pared by 5 bases and J by 8 bases, with 15 bases of the junction left unmatched. The germline gives CDR1 SGHAT, CDR2 FQNNGV. The chain is built from TRBV11-2 and TRBJ2-1; 7 bases line up with TRBD1. The sequence derives from a woman aged 50 to 60 with COVID-19, enrolled during active disease. Sequences were obtained from peripheral blood. Here the CDR3 reads CASSPLTGKGPDEQFF. The CDR3 DNA reads TGTGCCAGCAGCCCTCTGACAGGGAAGGGGCCCGATGAGCAGTTCTTC.